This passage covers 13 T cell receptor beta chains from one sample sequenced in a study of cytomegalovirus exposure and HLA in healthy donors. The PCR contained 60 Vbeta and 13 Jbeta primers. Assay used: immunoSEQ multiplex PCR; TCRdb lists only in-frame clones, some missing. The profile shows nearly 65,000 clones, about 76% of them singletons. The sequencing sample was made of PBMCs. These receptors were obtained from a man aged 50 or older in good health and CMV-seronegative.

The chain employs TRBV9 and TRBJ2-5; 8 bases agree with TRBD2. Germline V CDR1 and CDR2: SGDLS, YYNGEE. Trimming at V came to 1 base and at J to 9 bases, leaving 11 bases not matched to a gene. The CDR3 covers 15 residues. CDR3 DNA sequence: TGTGCCAGCAGCGTAAGTAGCGGGGAGAGGGAGGCCCAGTACTTC. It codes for CASSVSSGEREAQYF.

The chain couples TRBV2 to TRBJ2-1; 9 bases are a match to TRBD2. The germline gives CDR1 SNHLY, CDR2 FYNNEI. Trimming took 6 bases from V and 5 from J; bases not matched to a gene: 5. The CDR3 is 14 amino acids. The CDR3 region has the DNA TGTGCCAGCAGCCTCCTAGCGGGACACAATGAGCAGTTCTTC. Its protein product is CASSLLAGHNEQFF.

For the CDR3, the DNA is TGCGCCAGCAGCTACGGACAGGGACCGCTGGCGGGCGGCTACACCTTC. It specifies CASSYGQGPLAGGYTF. The chain employs TRBV5-1 and TRBJ1-2; 8 positions match TRBD1. CDR1 and CDR2 from the germline V gene are SGHRS and YFSETQ. The CDR3 extends over 16 amino acids. Losses at the gene ends were 3 bases for V and 8 bases for J; bases not matched to a gene: 15.

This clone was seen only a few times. For the CDR3, the DNA is TGTGCCACCCGCGTAACCCTAGTAGGTGGCACTGAAGCTTTCTTT. Protein product: CATRVTLVGGTEAFF. This rearrangement joins TRBV10-3 to TRBJ1-1; D is unclear. With 10 bases removed from V and 4 bases from J, the gap between germline ends came to 22 bases. CDR3 size: 15 residues. Germline CDR1 ENHRY, CDR2 SYGVKD.

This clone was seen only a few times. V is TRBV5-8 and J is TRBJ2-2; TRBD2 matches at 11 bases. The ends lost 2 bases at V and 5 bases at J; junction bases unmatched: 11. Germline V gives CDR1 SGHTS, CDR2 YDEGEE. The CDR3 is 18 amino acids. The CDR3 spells CASSFLGLAGPGTGELFF. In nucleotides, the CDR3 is TGTGCCAGCAGCTTCCTAGGACTAGCGGGCCCGGGAACCGGGGAGCTGTTTTTT.

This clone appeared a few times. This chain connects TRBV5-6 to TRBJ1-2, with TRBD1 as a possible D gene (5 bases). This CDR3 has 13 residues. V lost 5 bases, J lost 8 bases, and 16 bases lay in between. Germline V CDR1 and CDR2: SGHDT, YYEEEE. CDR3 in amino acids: CASRMTAWAGYTF. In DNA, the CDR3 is TGTGCCAGCAGAATGACAGCCTGGGCAGGCTACACCTTC.

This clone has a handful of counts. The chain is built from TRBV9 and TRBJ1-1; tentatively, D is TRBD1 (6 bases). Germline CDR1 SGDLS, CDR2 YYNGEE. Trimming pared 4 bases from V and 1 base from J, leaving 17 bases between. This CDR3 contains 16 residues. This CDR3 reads CASSPRGGTRNTEAFF. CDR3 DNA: TGTGCCAGCAGCCCGCGGGGGGGCACGAGGAACACTGAAGCTTTCTTT.

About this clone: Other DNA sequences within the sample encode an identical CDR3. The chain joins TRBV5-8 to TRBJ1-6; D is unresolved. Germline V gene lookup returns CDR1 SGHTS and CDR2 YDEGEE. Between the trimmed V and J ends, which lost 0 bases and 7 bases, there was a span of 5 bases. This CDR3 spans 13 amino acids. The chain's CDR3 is CASSLAGNSPLHF. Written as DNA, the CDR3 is TGTGCCAGCAGCTTGGCCGGGAATTCACCCCTCCACTTT.

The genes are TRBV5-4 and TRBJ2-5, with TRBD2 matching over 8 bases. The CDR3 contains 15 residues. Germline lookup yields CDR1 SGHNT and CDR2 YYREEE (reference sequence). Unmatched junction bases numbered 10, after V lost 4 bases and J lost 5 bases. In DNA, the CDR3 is TGTGCCAGCAGCCGGGGGGGCGGGGGTCAGGAGACCCAGTACTTC. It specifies CASSRGGGGQETQYF.

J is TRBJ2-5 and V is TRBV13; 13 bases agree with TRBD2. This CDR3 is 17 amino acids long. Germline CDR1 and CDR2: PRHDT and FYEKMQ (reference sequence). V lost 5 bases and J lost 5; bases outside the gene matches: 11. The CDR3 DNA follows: TGTGCCAGCAGCCCCCGACTAGCGGGGGGCGAGGGGGAGACCCAGTACTTC. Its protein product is CASSPRLAGGEGETQYF.

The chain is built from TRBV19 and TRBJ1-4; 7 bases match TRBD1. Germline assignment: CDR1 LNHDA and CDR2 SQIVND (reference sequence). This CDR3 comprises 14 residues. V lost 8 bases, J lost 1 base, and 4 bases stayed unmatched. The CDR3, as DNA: TGTGCCAGTCGGGACAGAGTAACTAATGAAAAACTGTTTTTT. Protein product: CASRDRVTNEKLFF.

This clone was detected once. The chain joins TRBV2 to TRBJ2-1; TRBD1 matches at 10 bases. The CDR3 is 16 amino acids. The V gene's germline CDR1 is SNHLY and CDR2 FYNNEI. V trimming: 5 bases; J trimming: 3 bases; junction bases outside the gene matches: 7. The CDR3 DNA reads TGTGCCAGCAGTTCCGGACAGGGGGTTAACTACAATGAGCAGTTCTTC. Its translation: CASSSGQGVNYNEQFF.

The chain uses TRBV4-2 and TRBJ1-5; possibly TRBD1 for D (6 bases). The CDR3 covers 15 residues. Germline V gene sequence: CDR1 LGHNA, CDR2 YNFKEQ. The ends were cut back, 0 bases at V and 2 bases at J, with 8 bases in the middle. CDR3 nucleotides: TGTGCCAGCAGCCAAGAGGACAGCCGCAATCAGCCCCAGCATTTT. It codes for CASSQEDSRNQPQHF.